The subject of this entry is one T cell receptor (beta chain). Its antigen specificity is not known. No qualities accompany the bases; no much larger clone lies one base away. The immunoSEQ Assay, a bias-controlled multiplex PCR, was used to amplify TCRbeta CDR3 regions from genomic DNA. As for how the authors treated the data: Within the assay, amplification of reference gene primers was used to estimate how many nucleated cells each sample contained. Sequence reads were collapsed and filtered to measure the absolute abundance of every unique TCRbeta CDR3 rearrangement. For each sample, productive Simpson clonality was calculated by taking the square root of Simpson's diversity index across productive rearrangements. TCRdb mirrors the immuneACCESS table, restricted to in-frame sequences. Some clones are absent from its copies; in checked studies, under half trace to an unresolved V gene, and the reason for the others is unknown. V, J and clone size were drawn from that table, and D and trimming were deduced from the DNA. This sample lists approximately 70,000 clones; 79% were detected once. The biggest ten clones account for 5% to 7.5% of the sample.

The data were taken from a study of blood T cell repertoires in COVID-19 (dated by TCRdb to the early 2020s). Concerning the study at large: Collaborator samples came from the United States, Italy and Spain and covered acute and convalescent phases of COVID-19. A freely available public database, intended as a resource for researchers studying the immune response to SARS-CoV-2, is where the repertoires were released. The samples were drawn from the first 160 participants of the ongoing ImmuneRACE study and from about 1,200 subjects provided by 6 global collaborators. Where available, HLA class I and class II types were obtained from metadata supplied by the sample provider rather than from assay-based typing. The dataset comprised deeply sampled blood TCRbeta repertoires from subjects exposed to, actively infected with, or recovered from COVID-19. The material from the prospective study consisted of cDNA or gDNA derived from T cells, B-cell-depleted T cells, or PBMCs. Sample metadata almost always included a de-identified subject ID, COVID-19 status, age in years and sex. The research as a whole found: How much clinical and demographic metadata was included differed by source and by participant, and the metadata was provided uncurated.

Each collaborating institution followed its own protocols to collect whole blood in K2EDTA tubes. For TCRbeta analysis, collaborators shipped samples in one of three forms: frozen whole blood, isolated PBMCs, or DNA extracted from either of those sample types. The CDR3 has 17 amino acids, counting the end cysteine and phenylalanine. Left in the record is the CDR3 DNA by itself, 51 bases read in frame from the first base. CDR1 and CDR2 are drawn from the germline V gene (reference sequence): LNHDA, SQIVND. The V end gives up 5 bases and the J end 7 bases, leaving 15 bases in the junction not matched to a gene.

The receptor was isolated from a woman in her sixties with acute or convalescent COVID-19. This sequence uses TRBV19 and TRBJ2-2, and TRBD1 aligns with 8 junction nucleotides. Sequenced material: peripheral blood. The CDR3 amino acid sequence is: CASSPTGTGWGSGELFF. The nucleotide sequence is TGTGCCAGTAGTCCAACCGGGACAGGTTGGGGCAGCGGGGAGCTGTTTTTT.